These T cell receptor beta chains were read from a single sample in a study of regulatory T cells in long-lasting Graves disease. MiXCR was run by TCRdb on the multiplex PCR reads, yielding one entry per CDR3 protein. This table holds around 460,000 distinct CDR3 sequences, roughly 21% found once. The specimen comprised peripheral blood mononuclear cells (PBMCs), sampled when the disease was refractory, from a patient treated with antithyroid drugs. The receptors shown here come from a female donor with Graves disease. Both conserved end residues are part of each CDR3. The D gene is left open where the match is weak. Size tells how often a clone was seen (once, few, many) or the class of an expanded clone, and some rows leave it out.

V	J	size	D	CDR3	DNA
TRBV20-1	TRBJ2-5	many	TRBD1	CSAPATGTGSKTQYF	TGCAGTGCCCCCGCGACCGGGACAGGGTCGAAGACCCAGTACTTC
TRBV28	TRBJ1-4	.	.	CASSLQEGEKLFF	TGTGCCAGCAGTTTACAGGAAGGTGAAAAACTGTTTTTT
TRBV7-6	TRBJ2-7	few	TRBD2	CASSSLGLAGDEQYF	TGTGCCAGCAGCTCCCTGGGGCTAGCGGGAGACGAGCAGTACTTC
TRBV27	TRBJ2-7	many	.	CASSLSRVFYEQYF	TGTGCCAGCAGTTTATCGCGGGTCTTCTACGAGCAGTACTTC
TRBV19	TRBJ2-7	.	.	CASKGARPHTGGGDEQYF	TGTGCCAGTAAGGGGGCCCGACCCCATACCGGAGGGGGGGATGAGCAGTACTTC
TRBV6-1	TRBJ2-7	few	TRBD1	CAARTGVYEQYF	TGTGCCGCTCGGACAGGGGTCTACGAGCAGTACTTC
TRBV7-8	TRBJ2-7	.	.	CASSAKVFSYEQYF	TGTGCCAGCAGCGCAAAGGTCTTTTCCTACGAGCAGTACTTC
TRBV29-1	TRBJ1-3	.	.	CSVVDSTSGNTIYF	TGCAGCGTTGTTGACAGTACGTCTGGAAACACCATATATTTT
TRBV6-5	TRBJ2-3	.	TRBD2	CASSYSDSGSADTQYF	TGTGCCAGCAGTTACTCAGATAGCGGGAGTGCGGATACGCAGTATTTT
TRBV4-1	TRBJ2-5	.	.	CASSHSRTRGETQYF	TGCGCCAGCAGCCACTCTAGGACCCGGGGAGAGACCCAGTACTTC
TRBV28	TRBJ1-4	many	.	CATTGPGEKLFF	TGTGCAACTACAGGCCCGGGTGAAAAACTGTTTTTT
TRBV27	TRBJ2-5	once	.	CASSLSFYGDGPQYF	TGTGCCAGCAGTTTATCATTTTATGGGGACGGACCCCAGTACTTC
TRBV20-1	TRBJ1-2	.	.	CSARDSNTGINYGYTF	TGCAGTGCTAGAGATAGCAATACAGGCATTAACTATGGCTACACCTTC
TRBV4-1	TRBJ1-2	.	TRBD1	CASSQAGTGGSDGYTF	TGCGCCAGCAGCCAAGCCGGGACAGGGGGCTCGGATGGCTACACCTTC
TRBV24-1	TRBJ2-7	many	.	CATSDSDRPNGEQYF	TGTGCCACCAGTGATTCTGACAGACCCAACGGCGAGCAGTACTTC
TRBV5-6	TRBJ2-7	.	.	CASSEGPGLYLSYEQYF	TGTGCCAGCAGCGAAGGACCGGGACTTTACTTATCCTACGAGCAGTACTTC